This TCR beta chain was captured in a study of blood T cell repertoires in COVID-19. Study-wide context: The samples span acute and convalescent COVID-19 from the United States, Italy and Spain.

Study members were between about 18 and 100 years old and lived in some 26 US regions. Allocation to cohorts depended on clinical history reported by the participants. What the recovered Cohort 3 donors had was two negative PCRs, clearance, or symptom resolution. Some clones are missing from TCRdb's copy, which holds only in-frame ones; the method was immunoSEQ multiplex PCR. The sample has roughly 150,000 clones, about 81% seen once. The sample comprised PBMCs or T cells enriched from blood (not recorded which). The sequence came from a man over 45 who had recovered from COVID-19.

The CDR3 DNA reads as TGTGCCAGCAGCCGGGGACAGGGTTCCTCTGGAAACACCATATATTTT. Translating it yields CASSRGQGSSGNTIYF. The chain carries TRBV4-2 and TRBJ1-3; 9 bases map to TRBD1. This CDR3 is built from 16 residues. Trimming took 4 bases from V and 0 from J; bases not matched to a gene: 4. Looked up from germline, CDR1 is LGHNA and CDR2 is YNFKEQ.